These T cell receptor beta chains were read from a single sample in a study of shared clonotypes between healthy human individuals. Data came from immunoSEQ multiplex PCR; TCRdb stores just in-frame clones and leaves some out. The sample consists of about 600,000 clones, just under 97% of them appearing once. Sequencing was carried out using naive CD8+ T cells sorted from blood. The source is a woman aged 30 to 39 in good health. The CDR3 runs from the conserved cysteine through the conserved F or W. The order of the fields is clone size, D gene, V gene, J gene, CDR3 DNA, CDR3 protein. The D gene is left open where the match is weak. Only some rows state a clone size, as once, few, many or a class for expanded clones.

clone size: .
D gene: TRBD2
V gene: TRBV28
J gene: TRBJ2-3
CDR3 DNA: TGTGCCAGCAGTCCCCCCCCGGGGCTAGCGGAGAACAATACGCAGTATTTT
CDR3 protein: CASSPPPGLAENNTQYF

clone size: .
D gene: .
V gene: TRBV27
J gene: TRBJ2-1
CDR3 DNA: TGTGCCAGCAGCCACCCGACTCCCGACCCCTATGAGCAGTTCTTC
CDR3 protein: CASSHPTPDPYEQFF

clone size: .
D gene: .
V gene: TRBV6-1
J gene: TRBJ1-5
CDR3 DNA: TGTGCCAGCAGTGAAGCGCGGCATAGCAATCAGCCCCAGCATTTT
CDR3 protein: CASSEARHSNQPQHF

clone size: few
D gene: .
V gene: TRBV7-9
J gene: TRBJ1-5
CDR3 DNA: TGTGCCAGCAGCTTAAGGGAGCAGCCCCAGCATTTT
CDR3 protein: CASSLREQPQHF

clone size: .
D gene: .
V gene: TRBV4-1
J gene: TRBJ2-7
CDR3 DNA: TGCGCCAGCAGCCAAGGGAGGGCAGGGTCCTACGAGCAGTACTTC
CDR3 protein: CASSQGRAGSYEQYF

clone size: .
D gene: .
V gene: TRBV4-2
J gene: TRBJ2-7
CDR3 DNA: TGTGCCAGCAGCCAAGATAGGGACGAGCAGTACTTC
CDR3 protein: CASSQDRDEQYF

clone size: .
D gene: .
V gene: TRBV28
J gene: TRBJ2-1
CDR3 DNA: TGTGCCAGCGCCACCGTTGCGGGACCCCCCAATGAGCAGTTCTTC
CDR3 protein: CASATVAGPPNEQFF

clone size: .
D gene: .
V gene: TRBV19
J gene: TRBJ1-2
CDR3 DNA: TGTGCCAGTAGTATGGACATGAGCTACACCTTC
CDR3 protein: CASSMDMSYTF

clone size: .
D gene: TRBD1
V gene: TRBV28
J gene: TRBJ2-1
CDR3 DNA: TGTGCCAGCAGGTCAACGGGACAGTACAATGAGCAGTTCTTC
CDR3 protein: CASRSTGQYNEQFF

clone size: .
D gene: .
V gene: TRBV27
J gene: TRBJ2-1
CDR3 DNA: TGTGCCAGCAGTTCAGGGACGTACAATGAGCAGTTCTTC
CDR3 protein: CASSSGTYNEQFF

clone size: few
D gene: TRBD2
V gene: TRBV6-1
J gene: TRBJ2-1
CDR3 DNA: TGTGCCCCCTTAGATACTAGCGACTACAATGAGCAGTTCTTC
CDR3 protein: CAPLDTSDYNEQFF

clone size: .
D gene: .
V gene: TRBV4-1
J gene: TRBJ2-5
CDR3 DNA: TGCGCCAGCAGCCAACCCCGGGGCGGGATTCAAGAGACCCAGTACTTC
CDR3 protein: CASSQPRGGIQETQYF

clone size: .
D gene: TRBD1
V gene: TRBV27
J gene: TRBJ2-2
CDR3 DNA: TGTGCCAGCAGTCGTATTCCCCCGGGACAGGGGTTTGACGGGGAGCTGTTTTTT
CDR3 protein: CASSRIPPGQGFDGELFF

clone size: .
D gene: .
V gene: TRBV2
J gene: TRBJ2-2
CDR3 DNA: TGTGCCAGCAGTGAACCCGGGACCACCGGGGAGCTGTTTTTT
CDR3 protein: CASSEPGTTGELFF

clone size: .
D gene: .
V gene: TRBV9
J gene: TRBJ1-1
CDR3 DNA: TGTGCCAGCAGCGAACCCCGAGCTGAAGCTTTCTTT
CDR3 protein: CASSEPRAEAFF

clone size: .
D gene: .
V gene: TRBV15
J gene: TRBJ2-7
CDR3 DNA: TGTGCCACCAGCAGAGAACGAGGGATCACCTACGAGCAGTACTTC
CDR3 protein: CATSRERGITYEQYF

clone size: .
D gene: .
V gene: TRBV27
J gene: TRBJ1-1
CDR3 DNA: TGTGCCAGCAGTTTTGGCTATCGGGGGACTCAGAACACTGAAGCTTTCTTT
CDR3 protein: CASSFGYRGTQNTEAFF

clone size: once
D gene: .
V gene: TRBV28
J gene: TRBJ2-1
CDR3 DNA: TGTGCCAGCAAGTGGGCCTTAAATGACTACAATGAGCAGTTCTTC
CDR3 protein: CASKWALNDYNEQFF

clone size: .
D gene: TRBD1
V gene: TRBV7-4
J gene: TRBJ1-2
CDR3 DNA: TGTGCCAGCAGCTTCGGCCGGGACAGGGGGAAGATTATACGCGGCTACACCTTC
CDR3 protein: CASSFGRDRGKIIRGYTF

clone size: .
D gene: .
V gene: TRBV6-5
J gene: TRBJ2-1
CDR3 DNA: TGTGCCAGCAGTTACTCTATCTACAATGAGCAGTTCTTC
CDR3 protein: CASSYSIYNEQFF

clone size: .
D gene: TRBD2
V gene: TRBV27
J gene: TRBJ2-2
CDR3 DNA: TGTGCCAGCAGTTACGGGAGGACCACCGGGGAGCTGTTTTTT
CDR3 protein: CASSYGRTTGELFF

clone size: .
D gene: TRBD1
V gene: TRBV2
J gene: TRBJ1-5
CDR3 DNA: TGTGCCAGCAGGAGGGGGACAGGCGGTAATAGAGGCAATCAGCCCCAGCATTTT
CDR3 protein: CASRRGTGGNRGNQPQHF

clone size: .
D gene: TRBD1
V gene: TRBV5-1
J gene: TRBJ1-1
CDR3 DNA: TGCGCCAGCAGCACCGGACAGGGACTCGGGGACACTGAAGCTTTCTTT
CDR3 protein: CASSTGQGLGDTEAFF

clone size: .
D gene: TRBD2
V gene: TRBV11-2
J gene: TRBJ2-1
CDR3 DNA: TGTGCCAGCAGCGTGCTTGCGGGAGGGGGGGATGAGCAGTTCTTC
CDR3 protein: CASSVLAGGGDEQFF

clone size: .
D gene: .
V gene: TRBV4-2
J gene: TRBJ2-1
CDR3 DNA: TGTGCCAGCAGCCCCCACCGGAGGGAAGGGTCCTACAATGAGCAGTTCTTC
CDR3 protein: CASSPHRREGSYNEQFF

clone size: .
D gene: .
V gene: TRBV28
J gene: TRBJ2-1
CDR3 DNA: TGTGCCAGCAGTTTGGGTGTTGGGAATGAGCAGTTCTTC
CDR3 protein: CASSLGVGNEQFF